This is a list of T cell receptor beta chains from one sample in a study of shared clonotypes between healthy human individuals. Using immunoSEQ multiplex PCR, the repertoire was profiled, and TCRdb retains in-frame clones only, with some absent. This repertoire shows about 1.5 million clones, roughly 98% found once; its top ten account for about 0.45%. Sequencing was done on a sample of naive CD4+ T cells sorted from blood. These receptors were taken from a man under 40 in good health. Each CDR3 is given with its conserved first and last residue. A D gene is named only where the DNA matches it firmly. A row's size may be missing; if present it is once, few, many or a size class.

TRBV29-1,TRBJ2-1,NA,NA,TGCAGCCTCTCGGGGTCAGGGTCGGTCGATGAGCAGTTCTTC,CSLSGSGSVDEQFF
TRBV14,TRBJ2-2,NA,TRBD1,TGTGCCAGCAGTTCCGGGACAGGGTTTTATCCCGGGGAGCTGTTTTTT,CASSSGTGFYPGELFF
TRBV7-3,TRBJ1-2,NA,NA,TGTGCCAGCAGCTTGAGTGCAGCAAACTATGGCTACACCTTC,CASSLSAANYGYTF
TRBV4-2,TRBJ2-3,NA,TRBD1,TGTGCCAGCAGCCAAGAAGGGGACAGGGTCGGAGATACGCAGTATTTT,CASSQEGDRVGDTQYF
TRBV11-2,TRBJ2-7,NA,NA,TGTGCCAGCAGCTTAATTAGGGGGGGCTACGAGCAGTACTTC,CASSLIRGGYEQYF
TRBV4-1,TRBJ1-5,NA,NA,TGCGCCAGCAGCTCATACCACATGCAGGGTCAGCCCCAGCATTTT,CASSSYHMQGQPQHF
TRBV5-4,TRBJ1-1,NA,TRBD1,TGTGCCAGCAGGTTAACAGGGGGCTACACTGAAGCTTTCTTT,CASRLTGGYTEAFF
TRBV27,TRBJ1-2,once,TRBD1,TGTGCCAGCAGTTTCCAGGGGGACTATGGCTACACCTTC,CASSFQGDYGYTF
TRBV7-8,TRBJ2-7,NA,NA,TGTGCCAGCAGCTTAGTTGTCGGGGATGTTACTGGGTACGAGCAGTACTTC,CASSLVVGDVTGYEQYF
TRBV7-9,TRBJ2-7,NA,NA,TGTGCCAGCAGCCCCCCGGGGGTATGGAGCTCCTACGAGCAGTACTTC,CASSPPGVWSSYEQYF
TRBV5-1,TRBJ1-2,NA,NA,TGCGCCAGCAGCCCCCAAACAGGGAACTATGGCTACACCTTC,CASSPQTGNYGYTF
TRBV28,TRBJ2-7,NA,TRBD1,TGTGCCAGCAGCCCTGGACAGGGGGCGCGCGAGCAGTACTTC,CASSPGQGAREQYF
TRBV19,TRBJ2-1,NA,NA,TGTGCCAGTAGTGTACTAGTCGGCTCCTACAATGAGCAGTTCTTC,CASSVLVGSYNEQFF
TRBV19,TRBJ2-7,NA,TRBD2,TGTGCCAGTAGTATCGGAGCGGGAGGGTACTACGAGCAGTACTTC,CASSIGAGGYYEQYF
TRBV18,TRBJ2-1,NA,TRBD2,TGTGCCAGCTCACCAGATGCTAGCGGGAGGGTCTACAATGAGCAGTTCTTC,CASSPDASGRVYNEQFF
TRBV4-3,TRBJ2-3,NA,NA,TGCGCCAGCAGCCAAGACGGGAGCACAGATACGCAGTATTTT,CASSQDGSTDTQYF
TRBV5-4,TRBJ2-5,NA,NA,TGTGCCAGCAGCCTAGCCCCCGAGGAGACCCAGTACTTC,CASSLAPEETQYF
TRBV5-4,TRBJ1-2,NA,TRBD1,TGTGCCAGCAGCCCGACAGGGAACTATGGCTACACCTTC,CASSPTGNYGYTF